These 6 T cell receptor beta chains came from one sample sequenced in a study of blood T cells in healthy people across ages. The second PCR ran about 6 to 11 cycles with a sample-barcoded 5' primer and J-beta primers. One entry per CDR3 protein results from TCRdb running MiXCR on the 5' RACE reads. The sample holds some 940,000 distinct CDR3 sequences; around 29% are singletons and the top ten take 9.5% to 13%. The data were also submitted as part of a second study, on T cells of mothers and their children.

The source material was blood. The origin of the receptors is a woman aged 35 to 49 in good health.

The chain joins TRBV4-1 to TRBJ1-1; a weak D match, TRBD1 (5 bases). V was pared by 1 base and J by 0 bases, with 9 bases between. This CDR3 region has 15 residues. Germline lookup yields CDR1 MGHRA and CDR2 YSYEKL. In nucleotides, the CDR3 is TGCGCCAGCAGCCAAGTTCAGGGTATGAACACTGAAGCTTTCTTT. This gives the protein CASSQVQGMNTEAFF.

This chain connects TRBV11-1 to TRBJ2-3; D remains ambiguous. The CDR3 runs to 17 residues. Germline V gives CDR1 SGHAT, CDR2 FQDESV (reference sequence). The V and J ends lost 5 bases and 4 bases respectively, with 22 bases between them. The CDR3 region is CASSPRSGPRGADTQYF. In nucleotides, the CDR3 is TGTGCCAGCAGCCCCCGCTCTGGTCCCCGAGGAGCAGATACGCAGTATTTT. The entire variable domain, with the rest obtained from reference TRBV11-1 and TRBJ2-3, is as follows: EAEVAQSPRYKITEKSQAVAFWCDPISGHATLYWYRQILGQGPELLVQFQDESVVDDSQLPKDRFSAERLKGVDSTLKIQPAELGDSAMYLCASSPRSGPRGADTQYFGPGTRLTVL.

The chain recombines TRBV7-8 with TRBJ2-6; D might be TRBD1 (5 bases). V lost 3 bases and J 2 bases, leaving 20 bases between the germline ends. The CDR3 totals 19 residues. Germline V lookup: CDR1 SGHVS, CDR2 FQNEAQ. Here the CDR3 DNA reads TGTGCCAGCAGCTTCTTCCTGACGCCCAAGGGGACTGGGGCCAACGTCCTGACTTTC. Translating it yields CASSFFLTPKGTGANVLTF.

This chain joins TRBV5-1 and TRBJ2-5; maybe TRBD1 (5 bases). The CDR3 sequence is 11 residues long. Germline assignment: CDR1 SGHRS and CDR2 YFSETQ. Trimming removed 2 bases at V and 9 bases at J, with 8 bases between. This chain's CDR3 is CASSFKGAQYF. In DNA form, the CDR3 reads TGCGCCAGCAGCTTTAAAGGGGCCCAGTACTTC.

V usage is TRBV7-2 and J usage is TRBJ2-4, with 8 bases matching TRBD1. CDR3 size: 15 residues. Trimming cost V 5 bases and J 7 bases; bases outside gene matches: 10. The germline CDR1 and CDR2 sequences are SGHTA and FQGNSA. As DNA, the CDR3 is TGTGCCAGCAGCCCAGGGGGGACAGGTGGGAACATTCAGTACTTC. The encoded protein is CASSPGGTGGNIQYF.

This clonotype has at least ten counts. This chain joins TRBV7-3 and TRBJ2-3, with D possibly being TRBD2 (5 bases). Germline V gene sequence: CDR1 SGHTA, CDR2 FQGTGA. The CDR3 has 15 residues. V lost 5 bases and J 4 bases, leaving 16 bases between the germline ends. CDR3 protein: CASSLGLGAPDTQYF. The CDR3 coding sequence is TGTGCCAGCAGCCTCGGACTGGGAGCGCCAGATACGCAGTATTTT.